Each of the 17 T cell receptor beta chains below was sequenced from the same sample in a study of blood T cell repertoires in COVID-19. Sequenced by immunoSEQ multiplex PCR; TCRdb stores in-frame clones only, minus some. The sample has about 280,000 clones; 89% are singletons. The sample consisted of peripheral blood. The receptor set was obtained from a man aged 45-65 years with acute or convalescent COVID-19.

The rearrangement joins TRBV6-5 to TRBJ2-7, with 8 bases matching TRBD2. After removal of 0 bases from V and 2 bases from J, the junction contained 3 bases not matched to a gene. Germline V CDR1 and CDR2: MNHEY, SVGAGI. The CDR3 loop spans 15 amino acids. CDR3 region: CASSYSAGGTYEQYF. The CDR3 DNA is TGTGCCAGCAGTTACTCGGCGGGGGGAACCTACGAGCAGTACTTC.

The table lists this clone with a few counts. The chain recombines TRBV27 with TRBJ2-3; a possible D gene is TRBD2 (6 bases). Germline CDR1 MNHEY, CDR2 SMNVEV (reference sequence). The CDR3 contains 13 residues. V shed 4 bases and J shed 5 bases, with 10 bases lying between them. Here the CDR3 DNA reads TGTGCCAGCAGTTCCGGGACTGTAGATACGCAGTATTTT. Protein product: CASSSGTVDTQYF.

This clone was detected once. CDR3 amino acids: CASSTGQGNEKLFF. The CDR3 nucleotides read TGTGCCAGTAGTACGGGACAGGGAAACGAAAAACTGTTTTTT. This chain joins TRBV19 and TRBJ1-4; 9 nucleotides agree with TRBD1. Germline-derived CDR1 and CDR2 are LNHDA and SQIVND (reference sequence). V lost 4 bases and J lost 8; bases outside the gene matches: 5. The CDR3 loop spans 14 amino acids.

The rearrangement uses TRBV7-9 and TRBJ2-3; a possible D gene is TRBD1 (6 bases). The CDR3 has 15 amino acids. V was pared by 4 bases and J by 3 bases, with 14 bases between. Germline V gene sequence: CDR1 SEHNR, CDR2 FQNEAQ (reference sequence). The CDR3 loop is CASSSGVPWTDTQYF. In nucleotides, the CDR3 is TGTGCCAGCAGCTCAGGGGTCCCTTGGACAGATACGCAGTATTTT.

The gene calls are TRBV7-9 and TRBJ2-3; D may be TRBD1 (6 bases). CDR3 size: 13 residues. CDR1 and CDR2 from the germline V gene are SEHNR and FQNEAQ (reference sequence). Trimming shortened V by 2 bases and J by 4 bases, and 7 bases separated the two germline ends. CDR3 in DNA: TGTGCCAGCAGCTTACAGGGGCCAGATACGCAGTATTTT. Translated: CASSLQGPDTQYF.

V gene TRBV5-4 combines with J gene TRBJ2-1; D perhaps matches TRBD2 (5 bases). This CDR3 has 15 residues. Deletions cut 4 bases from V and 4 bases from J, with 15 bases between. Germline values: CDR1 SGHNT, CDR2 YYREEE (reference sequence). CDR3 in amino acids: CASSAGLVGYNEQFF. The CDR3 nucleotides are TGTGCCAGCAGCGCGGGTCTAGTGGGGTACAATGAGCAGTTCTTC.

This sequence joins TRBV19 and TRBJ2-1; no firm D call. Trimming took 4 bases from V and 8 from J, leaving 9 bases between them. The CDR3 contains 12 residues. Germline V CDR1 and CDR2: LNHDA, SQIVND (reference sequence). This chain's CDR3 is CASSNPRYEQFF. CDR3 in DNA: TGTGCCAGTAGTAACCCTAGATATGAGCAGTTCTTC. Together with reference TRBV19 and TRBJ2-1, the CDR3 gives the full variable domain: DGGITQSPKYLFRKEGQNVTLSCEQNLNHDAMYWYRQDPGQGLRLIYYSQIVNDFQKGDIAEGYSVSREKKESFPLTVTSAQKNPTAFYLCASSNPRYEQFFGPGTRLTVL.

The CDR3 region has the DNA TGTGCCAGCAGGCTCGGGGGTACACCCCTCCACTTT. It encodes CASRLGGTPLHF. V usage is TRBV6-5 and J usage is TRBJ1-6, with a tentative D call TRBD1 (5 bases). This CDR3 is built from 12 residues. Germline V gives CDR1 MNHEY, CDR2 SVGAGI. Trimming left V 6 bases short and J 11 bases short, with 11 bases between.

The chain carries TRBV6-5 and TRBJ1-2, with 10 bases lining up with TRBD1. Germline CDR1 reads MNHEY; CDR2 reads SVGAGI. V shed 6 bases, J shed 3 bases, and the junction held 7 bases outside the gene matches. The CDR3 runs to 15 residues. The CDR3 here is CASRRQGAFYYGYTF. In nucleotides, the CDR3 is TGTGCCAGCAGAAGACAGGGGGCTTTTTACTATGGCTACACCTTC.

This clone was seen a handful of times. This chain connects TRBV27 to TRBJ1-1; 7 nucleotides align to TRBD1. There are 14 residues in the CDR3. Germline lookup yields CDR1 MNHEY and CDR2 SMNVEV (reference sequence). After removal of 6 bases from V and 7 bases from J, the junction contained 11 bases not matched to a gene. CDR3 residues: CASRSVPGQFEAFF. DNA of the CDR3: TGTGCCAGCAGATCCGTCCCGGGACAGTTTGAAGCTTTCTTT.

The chain combines TRBV27 with TRBJ1-2; possible D gene TRBD1, 6 bases. V gave up 6 bases and J gave up 1 base, with 9 bases separating them. Germline V lookup: CDR1 MNHEY, CDR2 SMNVEV (reference sequence). The CDR3 consists of 13 residues. CDR3 loop: CASRDSFNYGYTF. CDR3 in DNA: TGTGCCAGCAGGGACAGTTTTAACTATGGCTACACCTTC.

CDR3: CASRWASGNTIYF. CDR3 in DNA: TGTGCCAGCAGATGGGCATCTGGAAACACCATATATTTT. V usage is TRBV6-5 and J usage is TRBJ1-3; the D is unclear. Trimming took 6 bases from V and 1 from J, leaving 7 bases between them. Germline CDR1 reads MNHEY; CDR2 reads SVGAGI. The CDR3 covers 13 residues.

The rearrangement uses TRBV10-1 and TRBJ2-7, with TRBD2 matching over 7 bases. CDR1 and CDR2 (germline): WNHNN, SYGVQD (reference sequence). This CDR3 has 14 amino acids. Trimming cost V 4 bases and J 2 bases; bases outside gene matches: 5. In nucleotides, the CDR3 is TGCGCCAGCAGTGCAGGACTAGGGACCTACGAGCAGTACTTC. Protein product: CASSAGLGTYEQYF.

This clone appeared a few times. The CDR3 loop is CASSQDSGLARTGELFF. CDR3 nucleotide sequence: TGTGCCAGCAGCCAAGATAGCGGACTAGCGAGGACCGGGGAGCTGTTTTTT. J is TRBJ2-2 and V is TRBV14; TRBD2 matches at 9 bases. The CDR3 runs to 17 residues. Germline assignment: CDR1 SGHDN and CDR2 FVKESK. J was trimmed by 5 bases and V by 0 bases; bases with no gene match: 7.

V usage is TRBV9 and J usage is TRBJ2-2; D may be TRBD2 (7 bases). CDR1 and CDR2 (germline): SGDLS, YYNGEE. Deletions cut 0 bases from V and 5 bases from J, with 11 bases between. The CDR3 runs 15 residues. CDR3 sequence (DNA): TGTGCCAGCAGCGTAGAGGGGGAGGGGACCGGGGAGCTGTTTTTT. This encodes CASSVEGEGTGELFF. The full variable domain, completed using reference TRBV9 and TRBJ2-2, is DSGVTQTPKHLITATGQRVTLRCSPRSGDLSVYWYQQSLDQGLQFLIQYYNGEERAKGNILERFSAQQFPDLHSELNLSSLELGDSALYFCASSVEGEGTGELFFGEGSRLTVL.

The chain combines TRBV10-2 with TRBJ1-5; perhaps TRBD1 as D (5 bases). The CDR3 sequence is 15 residues long. CDR1 is WSHSY and CDR2 is SAAADI in the germline V gene. V dropped 6 bases and J dropped 6 bases, with 18 bases sitting between them. The CDR3 spells CASRPGWGDVQPQHF. The CDR3 nucleotides read TGCGCCAGCAGACCCGGATGGGGGGATGTTCAGCCCCAGCATTTT.

CDR3 bases: TGCGCCAGCAGATTCGGAGGGGAAGCCACTGAAGCTTTCTTT. Amino acid sequence: CASRFGGEATEAFF. The chain has TRBV5-1 and TRBJ1-1; a possible D gene is TRBD1 (5 bases). Trimming cost V 5 bases and J 4 bases, with 15 bases left between them. This CDR3 has 14 amino acids. CDR1 and CDR2 from the germline V gene are SGHRS and YFSETQ. The entire variable domain, with the rest obtained from reference TRBV5-1 and TRBJ1-1, is as follows: KAGVTQTPRYLIKTRGQQVTLSCSPISGHRSVSWYQQTPGQGLQFLFEYFSETQRNKGNFPGRFSGRQFSNSRSEMNVSTLELGDSALYLCASRFGGEATEAFFGQGTRLTVV.